This TCR beta chain came from a study of resident and recirculating memory T cells in vitiligo. Assay: immunoSEQ multiplex PCR; the TCRdb copy retains only in-frame clones and omits some. The table has more than 70,000 clones, under 95% seen once. About this clone: Its antigen remains unidentified.

Germline-derived CDR1 and CDR2 are MDHEN and SYDVKM. The CDR3 extends over 19 amino acids. V lost 0 bases, J lost 6 bases, and 23 bases lay in between. General study results and limits: TCR sequences were not conserved across biopsy sites or patients.

The clonotype was recovered from a male donor with vitiligo. The chain uses TRBV28 and TRBJ1-4, with TRBD1 as a possible D gene (6 bases). Sequences were obtained from blood. DNA for the CDR3: TGTGCCAGCAGTTTATGGGGCACAACAGGGATGATGTATTATGAAAAACTGTTTTTT. Translating gives CASSLWGTTGMMYYEKLFF.